One sample yielded the 22 T cell receptor beta chains listed below, sequenced in a study of monozygotic twins with inflammatory bowel disease. Using the 5' RACE reads, TCRdb records one entry per CDR3 protein without DNA. In total, the table holds about 330,000 distinct CDR3 sequences. The sequencing input was blood. Receptor source: a human donor with ulcerative colitis or Crohn's disease, or a healthy co-twin of an affected twin (not recorded which).

V is TRBV7-9 and J is TRBJ2-3; TCRdb indicates TRBD2, and absent DNA this call remains unverified. The CDR3 consists of 17 residues. Germline-derived CDR1 and CDR2 are SEHNR and FQNEAQ (reference sequence). CDR3 in amino acids: CASSLGGRTTGTDTQYF. The full variable domain, with the rest looked up from reference TRBV7-9 and TRBJ2-3, is DTGVSQNPRHKITKRGQNVTFRCDPISEHNRLYWYRQTLGQGPEFLTYFQNEAQLEKSRLLSDRFSAERPKGSFSTLEIQRTEQGDSAMYLCASSLGGRTTGTDTQYFGPGTRLTVL.

The chain has TRBV25-1 and TRBJ1-1; TCRdb returns TRBD1, unconfirmable since there is no DNA. The CDR3 length is 13 residues. The germline CDR1 and CDR2 sequences are MGHDK and SYGVNS. CDR3 residues: CASKEDSHLPAFF.

The V and J genes are TRBV10-3 and TRBJ2-2; the D call of TRBD2 rests on TCRdb alone, since no DNA is present to check it. CDR3 length: 13 amino acids. CDR1 is ENHRY and CDR2 is SYGVKD in the germline V gene. CDR3 residues: CAIGGLHTGELFF.

The chain has TRBV27 and TRBJ2-7; as DNA is missing, the TRBD2 call by TCRdb cannot be tested. Germline loops: CDR1 MNHEY, CDR2 SMNVEV (reference sequence). This CDR3 comprises 14 residues. CDR3 region: CASSLGTSGYEQYF.

This chain links TRBV7-9 with TRBJ1-3; with no DNA, the TCRdb D assignment of TRBD1 cannot be verified. The germline V gene encodes CDR1 SEHNR and CDR2 FQNEAQ (reference sequence). The CDR3 totals 15 residues. The CDR3 loop is CASTAPAGTGNTIYF.

The genes are TRBV20-1 and TRBJ1-4; TCRdb picks TRBD1, but there is no DNA to check that call. CDR1 DFQATT and CDR2 SNEGSKA come from the germline V gene (reference sequence). The CDR3 totals 14 residues. The CDR3 spells CSAVPGQGEMQLFF.

The genes are TRBV28 and TRBJ2-2; TCRdb selects TRBD1, and the lack of DNA leaves this call unchecked. Germline V CDR1 and CDR2: MDHEN, SYDVKM. CDR3 length: 15 residues. CDR3 sequence: CASSSDRGNTGELFF. The variable domain in full, with the rest retrieved from reference TRBV28 and TRBJ2-2, is DVKVTQSSRYLVKRTGEKVFLECVQDMDHENMFWYRQDPGLGLRLIYFSYDVKMKEKGDIPEGYSVSREKKERFSLILESASTNQTSMYLCASSSDRGNTGELFFGEGSRLTVL.

V and J are TRBV6-2 or TRBV6-3 and TRBJ1-3. This CDR3 has 14 residues. Germline V gives CDR1 MNHEY, CDR2 SVGEGT. Here the CDR3 reads CASGPPDRRNTIYF.

This chain joins TRBV18 and TRBJ2-7. The CDR3 extends over 13 amino acids. In germline, CDR1 is KGHSH, CDR2 LQKENI. The chain's CDR3 is CASSPRGGDEQYF.

This chain joins TRBV15 and TRBJ2-3; TCRdb names TRBD1, which stays unverified in the absence of DNA. The CDR3 contains 13 residues. CDR1 LNHNV and CDR2 YYDKDF come from the germline V gene (reference sequence). CDR3 amino acids: CATSPQGEDTQYF.

The chain couples TRBV12-3 or TRBV12-4 to TRBJ2-1; TCRdb calls TRBD1, which cannot be checked without DNA. This CDR3 has 15 residues. CDR3 in amino acids: CASSLGQGVYNEQFF.

The CDR3 here is CASSSHDTGELFF. This chain joins TRBV11-2 and TRBJ2-2. From germline, CDR1 is SGHAT and CDR2 FQNNGV. The CDR3 runs to 13 residues. The variable domain in full, with the rest retrieved from reference TRBV11-2 and TRBJ2-2, is EAGVAQSPRYKIIEKRQSVAFWCNPISGHATLYWYQQILGQGPKLLIQFQNNGVVDDSQLPKDRFSAERLKGVDSTLKIQPAKLEDSAVYLCASSSHDTGELFFGEGSRLTVL.

V gene TRBV5-1 combines with J gene TRBJ2-3; TCRdb's D call, TRBD1, is unchecked because there is no DNA. In germline, CDR1 is SGHRS, CDR2 YFSETQ. There are 15 residues in the CDR3. CDR3 region: CASSLGQGARDTQYF. The full variable domain, in which reference TRBV5-1 and TRBJ2-3 provide the parts outside the CDR3, is KAGVTQTPRYLIKTRGQQVTLSCSPISGHRSVSWYQQTPGQGLQFLFEYFSETQRNKGNFPGRFSGRQFSNSRSEMNVSTLELGDSALYLCASSLGQGARDTQYFGPGTRLTVL.

This chain uses TRBV11-2 with TRBJ1-2. The length of the CDR3 is 14 residues. The V gene's germline CDR1 is SGHAT and CDR2 FQNNGV. This chain's CDR3 is CASSLRGLGYGYTF.

The chain combines TRBV28 with TRBJ2-7; there is no DNA to check the TCRdb D call of TRBD2. The germline V gene encodes CDR1 MDHEN and CDR2 SYDVKM. CDR3 length equals 16 residues. This chain's CDR3 is CATYTSQRTRSYEQYF.

The rearrangement uses TRBV28 and TRBJ2-3; as DNA is missing, the TRBD1 call by TCRdb cannot be tested. Germline V gives CDR1 MDHEN, CDR2 SYDVKM. CDR3 size: 14 residues. CDR3 sequence reads: CASRPGTAADTQYF.

J is TRBJ2-5 and V is TRBV5-4; TCRdb proposes TRBD2, but this gene call is untestable without DNA. The CDR3 is made up of 18 amino acids. From germline, CDR1 is SGHNT and CDR2 YYREEE (reference sequence). The CDR3 loop is CASSPGLAGGNNQETQYF. Looking up the rest from reference TRBV5-4 and TRBJ2-5 gives the full variable domain: ETGVTQSPTHLIKTRGQQVTLRCSSQSGHNTVSWYQQALGQGPQFIFQYYREEENGRGNFPPRFSGLQFPNYSSELNVNALELDDSALYLCASSPGLAGGNNQETQYFGPGTRLLVL.

V gene TRBV20-1 combines with J gene TRBJ2-3. The CDR3 extends over 14 amino acids. CDR1 is DFQATT and CDR2 is SNEGSKA in the germline V gene (reference sequence). CDR3 region: CSARDRRTTDTQYF.

The rearrangement uses TRBV6-5 and TRBJ2-3; TCRdb's assignment of TRBD1 cannot be checked, as there is no DNA. Germline CDR1 and CDR2: MNHEY and SVGAGI. The CDR3 spans 13 residues. The chain's CDR3 is CASRGQGPDTQYF.

The chain joins TRBV20-1 to TRBJ2-3. CDR1 and CDR2 (germline): DFQATT, SNEGSKA (reference sequence). This CDR3 spans 16 amino acids. The CDR3 reads CSARPSEDLYTDTQYF.

This chain links TRBV5-1 with TRBJ1-2; TCRdb proposes TRBD1, but this gene call is untestable without DNA. CDR1 SGHRS and CDR2 YFSETQ come from the germline V gene. The CDR3 loop spans 15 amino acids. The CDR3 is CASSEPGQGAIGYTF.

V gene TRBV2 combines with J gene TRBJ1-3; the TCRdb D gene call, TRBD1, has no DNA to confirm it. The CDR3 consists of 13 residues. CDR1 and CDR2 (germline): SNHLY, FYNNEI. The CDR3 reads CASSGTLGNTIYF.